These 29 T cell receptor beta chains were all obtained from the same sample, sequenced in a study of blood T cell repertoires in COVID-19 (dated by TCRdb to about 2020). The library was prepared using the immunoSEQ multiplex PCR assay. TCRdb provides this immuneACCESS table in a form limited to in-frame rearrangements. Some clones are lacking; in checked studies, under half of them reflect an unresolved V gene, and why the rest are absent is not known. The sample yields approximately 250,000 clones; around 88% were counted once. The ten largest clones capture 0.95% to 1.5% of the sample. Sequencing used PBMCs or T cells enriched from blood (not recorded which). These receptors were obtained from a woman aged 40 to 50 with acute COVID-19.

The table lists this clone with a count of one. This chain's CDR3 is CASSKALPVNTEAFF. The DNA of the CDR3 is TGTGCCAGCAGCAAAGCGCTTCCGGTGAACACTGAAGCTTTCTTT. The chain couples TRBV21-1 to TRBJ1-1. TRBV21-1 is a recognized pseudogene. The CDR3 is made up of 15 amino acids.

The rearrangement joins TRBV12-5 to TRBJ2-3; the match to TRBD2 covers 10 bases. CDR3 length equals 15 residues. With 3 bases clipped from V and 5 bases from J, the junction kept 5 bases outside the gene matches. Germline assignment: CDR1 LGHNT and CDR2 FRNRAP. CDR3 residues: CASGFGLAEGDTQYF. The CDR3 bases are TGTGCTAGTGGTTTCGGACTAGCGGAGGGAGATACGCAGTATTTT.

The chain carries TRBV4-1 and TRBJ2-1; 10 bases are shared with TRBD2. The CDR3 is 19 residues long. V lost 0 bases to trimming and J lost 2 bases; unmatched junction nucleotides: 10. Germline V lookup: CDR1 MGHRA, CDR2 YSYEKL. CDR3 in amino acids: CASSQDPARLAGTYNEQFF. The CDR3 region has the DNA TGCGCCAGCAGCCAAGATCCCGCTCGACTAGCGGGCACCTACAATGAGCAGTTCTTC.

This chain joins TRBV21-1 and TRBJ2-7; the table's TRBD2 call for D was not verified on the DNA. TRBV21-1 is a listed pseudogene. The CDR3 covers 16 residues. CDR3 DNA: TGTGCCAGCAGACAAACTACTAGCGGGAGACGAGGCGAGCAGTACGTC. Translated, it gives CASRQTTSGRRGEQYV.

The gene calls are TRBV5-6 and TRBJ2-3, with 11 bases matching TRBD2. V gave up 4 bases and J gave up 0 bases; unmatched junction bases: 10. CDR3 length equals 18 residues. Germline V lookup: CDR1 SGHDT, CDR2 YYEEEE. DNA of the CDR3: TGTGCCAGCAGCCCGGGACTAGCGGAGGGCGGAAGCACAGATACGCAGTATTTT. Protein: CASSPGLAEGGSTDTQYF.

V is TRBV14 and J is TRBJ1-1; no reliable D call. V dropped 3 bases and J dropped 8 bases, with 19 bases sitting between them. CDR1 is SGHDN and CDR2 is FVKESK in the germline V gene. The CDR3 is 15 residues long. Here the CDR3 DNA reads TGTGCCAGCAGCCACGGACGGGAGCGAAGATTCGAAGCTTTCTTT. Its protein is CASSHGRERRFEAFF.

The rearrangement links TRBV9 to TRBJ2-1; 9 nucleotides line up with TRBD2. The CDR3 consists of 17 residues. J gave up 0 bases and V 0 bases, and 4 bases lay outside the gene matches. CDR1 and CDR2 from the germline V gene are SGDLS and YYNGEE. This CDR3 is CASSVAGSGGSYNEQFF. The DNA of the CDR3 is TGTGCCAGCAGCGTAGCTGGTAGCGGGGGCTCCTACAATGAGCAGTTCTTC.

A single count supports this clone. The gene calls are TRBV3-1 (or the pseudogene TRBV3-2) and TRBJ1-5; D perhaps matches TRBD1 (6 bases). CDR3 length: 14 residues. Germline loops: CDR1 LGHDT, CDR2 YNNKEL (reference sequence). Between the trimmed V and J ends, which lost 2 bases and 3 bases, there was a span of 8 bases. The CDR3 region is CASSQTGSNQPQHF. The CDR3 DNA reads TGTGCCAGCAGCCAAACAGGGTCCAATCAGCCCCAGCATTTT.

The chain has TRBV28 and TRBJ2-7, with TRBD2 matching over 14 bases. The junction had 6 bases not matched to a gene; V was cut back by 3 bases and J by 11 bases. CDR1 and CDR2 (germline): MDHEN, SYDVKM. The CDR3 covers 14 residues. Here the CDR3 DNA reads TGTGCCAGCAGTTTCCGGACTAGCGGGAGGATGGAGTACGTC. Translated, it gives CASSFRTSGRMEYV.

The rearrangement joins TRBV5-5 to TRBJ2-2; 9 bases match TRBD2. Germline-derived CDR1 and CDR2 are SGHKS and YYEKEE (reference sequence). The CDR3 has 16 amino acids. V trimming: 0 bases; J trimming: 1 base; junction bases outside the gene matches: 1. The CDR3 DNA follows: TGTGCCAGCAGCTTGGGACTAGCGGAGAACACCGGGGAGCTGTTTTTT. Its protein is CASSLGLAENTGELFF.

This chain connects TRBV19 to TRBJ1-2; 7 positions agree with TRBD1. Germline trimming cut 5 bases from V and 4 bases from J; bases unmatched to any gene: 7. There are 14 residues in the CDR3. Germline lookup yields CDR1 LNHDA and CDR2 SQIVND (reference sequence). Here the CDR3 reads CASSPTDRPYGYTF. The CDR3 DNA sequence: TGTGCCAGTAGTCCCACGGACAGGCCCTATGGCTACACCTTC.

The V gene is TRBV6-1, the J gene TRBJ1-2, with 9 bases fitting TRBD1. The CDR3 extends over 16 amino acids. The trim removed 4 bases at V and 5 bases at J, leaving 11 bases unmatched. In germline, CDR1 is MNHNS, CDR2 SASEGT. The CDR3 sequence: CASSGSGTGLVYGYTF. Written as DNA, the CDR3 is TGTGCCAGCAGTGGATCCGGGACAGGGTTAGTTTATGGCTACACCTTC.

The rearrangement joins TRBV24-1 to TRBJ2-1; perhaps TRBD2 as D (5 bases). The CDR3 is 16 residues long. The V end was cut by 2 bases, the J end by 2 bases, with 12 bases between. Looked up from germline, CDR1 is KGHDR and CDR2 is SFDVKD. For the CDR3, the DNA is TGTGCCACCAGTGATTCAGCGGCGAGGGCCTACAATGAGCAGTTCTTC. Its protein product is CATSDSAARAYNEQFF.

This clone was counted only a few times. The chain combines TRBV24-1 with TRBJ2-3; 11 bases line up with TRBD1. Germline V CDR1 and CDR2: KGHDR, SFDVKD. Unmatched junction bases numbered 8, after V lost 4 bases and J lost 3 bases. There are 17 residues in the CDR3. The CDR3 loop is CATSDRGDRGGTDTQYF. The CDR3 DNA sequence: TGTGCCACCAGTGACCGGGGGGACAGGGGGGGGACAGATACGCAGTATTTT.

The CDR3 here is CASSFLGGGTEAFF. The CDR3 DNA reads as TGTGCCAGTAGTTTCCTGGGAGGGGGCACTGAAGCTTTCTTT. V gene TRBV19 combines with J gene TRBJ1-1; weak D call: TRBD1 (6 bases). This CDR3 has 14 amino acids. Trimming removed 5 bases at V and 4 bases at J, with 14 bases between. Germline loops: CDR1 LNHDA, CDR2 SQIVND (reference sequence).

For this clone: A junction boundary mismatches the germline segment, possibly from a read error. The chain joins TRBV7-7 to TRBJ2-3, with 7 bases that match TRBD2. The V gene's germline CDR1 is SSHAT and CDR2 FNYEAQ (reference sequence). The CDR3 runs to 15 residues. In DNA form, the CDR3 reads TGTGCTAGCAGCTTAGCGCTAGCGGACACAGATACGCAGTATTTT. Translating gives CASSLALADTDTQYF. Together with reference TRBV7-7 and TRBJ2-3, the CDR3 gives the full variable domain: GAGVSQSPRYKVTKRGQDVTLRCDPISSHATLYWYQQALGQGPEFLTYFNYEAQPDKSGLPSDRFSAERPEGSISTLTIQRTEQRDSAMYRCASSLALADTDTQYFGPGTRLTVL.

This sequence joins TRBV19 and TRBJ2-4; no clear D gene. Germline CDR1 is LNHDA and CDR2 is SQIVND (reference sequence). This CDR3 has 13 residues. Trimming removed 2 bases at V and 9 bases at J, with 11 bases between. The CDR3 here is CASSIQVESIQYF. CDR3 in DNA: TGTGCCAGTAGTATACAGGTGGAAAGCATTCAGTACTTC.

The rearrangement joins TRBV5-6 to TRBJ1-2, with 11 bases matching TRBD1. The V segment lost 3 bases and the J segment 3 bases; nucleotides outside the gene matches: 4. Germline-derived CDR1 and CDR2 are SGHDT and YYEEEE. CDR3 length: 15 amino acids. The DNA for the CDR3 is TGTGCCAGCAGCTGGACAGGGGGCGCTTACTATGGCTACACCTTC. Amino acids: CASSWTGGAYYGYTF.

Here the CDR3 DNA reads TGCGCCAGCAGCTCCCAGGGGGCGTTGGAGACCCAGTACTTC. Amino acids: CASSSQGALETQYF. The chain is built from TRBV5-1 and TRBJ2-5, with 8 bases fitting TRBD1. V was clipped by 3 bases and J by 5 bases; unmatched bases: 6. This CDR3 has 14 residues. Germline V gene lookup returns CDR1 SGHRS and CDR2 YFSETQ.

This chain connects TRBV7-9 to TRBJ1-2, with D possibly matching TRBD1 (5 bases). In germline, CDR1 is SEHNR, CDR2 FQNEAQ (reference sequence). Deletions cut 1 base from V and 6 bases from J, with 12 bases between. CDR3 length: 14 residues. This chain's CDR3 is CASSLVAGHDGYTF. The DNA of the CDR3 is TGTGCCAGCAGCTTAGTTGCAGGGCACGATGGCTACACCTTC.

The chain joins TRBV5-8 to TRBJ1-5, with D possibly being TRBD1 (5 bases). Trimming took off 0 bases at V and 3 bases at J, with 10 bases between the two ends. The germline V gene encodes CDR1 SGHTS and CDR2 YDEGEE. CDR3 length equals 15 residues. CDR3 sequence: CASSLGQQINQPQHF. CDR3 coding DNA: TGTGCCAGCAGCTTGGGACAGCAAATCAATCAGCCCCAGCATTTT.

The genes are TRBV2 and TRBJ2-5; perhaps TRBD2 as D (6 bases). This CDR3 is built from 13 residues. The V and J ends lost 8 bases and 4 bases respectively, with 14 bases between them. Germline CDR1 and CDR2: SNHLY and FYNNEI. In nucleotides, the CDR3 is TGTGCCAGCGGGCGGGAAACGGGAGAGACCCAGTACTTC. Its protein product is CASGRETGETQYF. The full variable domain, its missing parts supplied by reference TRBV2 and TRBJ2-5, is EPEVTQTPSHQVTQMGQEVILRCVPISNHLYFYWYRQILGQKVEFLVSFYNNEISEKSEIFDDQFSVERPDGSNFTLKIRSTKLEDSAMYFCASGRETGETQYFGPGTRLLVL.

J is TRBJ1-1 and V is TRBV28; D is undetermined. CDR1 is MDHEN, CDR2 SYDVKM, per germline. The CDR3 contains 14 residues. Trimming took off 3 bases at V and 2 bases at J, with 10 bases between the two ends. The CDR3 protein is CASSLGSTNTEAFF. The CDR3 coding sequence is TGTGCCAGCAGTTTGGGGAGTACTAACACTGAAGCTTTCTTT.

Note on this clone: One end of the junction varies from germline; a read error may be responsible. The CDR3 nucleotides are TGTGCCGGCAGTGACTTGCCTAGCGGGCCTGAAGGGCACAGTTCCTACAATGAGCAGTTCTTC. Protein sequence: CAGSDLPSGPEGHSSYNEQFF. The V gene is TRBV6-4, the J gene TRBJ2-1; TRBD2 agrees at 8 bases. This CDR3 is 21 amino acids long. Germline assignment: CDR1 MRHNA and CDR2 SNTAGT.

As concerns this clone: Other nucleotide sequences from this sample produce the same CDR3. The J gene is TRBJ1-1, the V gene TRBV28, with 9 bases that match TRBD1. The CDR3 totals 14 residues. V lost 4 bases to trimming and J lost 4 bases; unmatched junction nucleotides: 4. Per germline, CDR1 MDHEN and CDR2 SYDVKM. In nucleotides, the CDR3 is TGTGCCAGCAGTTCGGGACAGGGTGTCACTGAAGCTTTCTTT. It codes for CASSSGQGVTEAFF.

The rearrangement uses TRBV27 and TRBJ2-1; the match to TRBD2 covers 11 bases. Germline V gene lookup returns CDR1 MNHEY and CDR2 SMNVEV (reference sequence). There are 18 residues in the CDR3. J was trimmed by 2 bases and V by 5 bases; bases with no gene match: 11. CDR3 protein: CASSDQLGTSGPYNEQFF. CDR3 DNA: TGTGCCAGCAGTGACCAACTTGGGACTAGCGGTCCCTACAATGAGCAGTTCTTC.

This chain uses TRBV3-1 (or the pseudogene TRBV3-2) with TRBJ2-2; D gene unclear. Looked up from germline, CDR1 is LGHDT and CDR2 is YNNKEL (reference sequence). This CDR3 contains 16 residues. The V end lost 0 bases, the J end lost 6 bases, and 14 bases lay between the germline ends. In DNA, the CDR3 is TGTGCCAGCAGCCAAGAAGGCGCGGTAAATCCCGGGGAGCTGTTTTTT. This sequence encodes CASSQEGAVNPGELFF.

The chain combines TRBV2 with TRBJ1-1; D remains ambiguous. This CDR3 comprises 13 residues. Germline assignment: CDR1 SNHLY and CDR2 FYNNEI. The CDR3 spells CAARRNLNTEAFF. In DNA, the CDR3 is TGTGCGGCAAGAAGAAATTTGAACACTGAAGCTTTCTTT.

This chain uses TRBV18 with TRBJ1-1, with TRBD1 matching over 8 bases. The CDR3 is 16 amino acids. Per germline, CDR1 KGHSH and CDR2 LQKENI. With 3 bases clipped from V and 2 bases from J, the junction kept 8 bases outside the gene matches. The CDR3 loop reads CASSPLDRGGNTEAFF. The CDR3 coding sequence is TGTGCCAGCTCACCTCTCGACAGGGGAGGAAACACTGAAGCTTTCTTT.